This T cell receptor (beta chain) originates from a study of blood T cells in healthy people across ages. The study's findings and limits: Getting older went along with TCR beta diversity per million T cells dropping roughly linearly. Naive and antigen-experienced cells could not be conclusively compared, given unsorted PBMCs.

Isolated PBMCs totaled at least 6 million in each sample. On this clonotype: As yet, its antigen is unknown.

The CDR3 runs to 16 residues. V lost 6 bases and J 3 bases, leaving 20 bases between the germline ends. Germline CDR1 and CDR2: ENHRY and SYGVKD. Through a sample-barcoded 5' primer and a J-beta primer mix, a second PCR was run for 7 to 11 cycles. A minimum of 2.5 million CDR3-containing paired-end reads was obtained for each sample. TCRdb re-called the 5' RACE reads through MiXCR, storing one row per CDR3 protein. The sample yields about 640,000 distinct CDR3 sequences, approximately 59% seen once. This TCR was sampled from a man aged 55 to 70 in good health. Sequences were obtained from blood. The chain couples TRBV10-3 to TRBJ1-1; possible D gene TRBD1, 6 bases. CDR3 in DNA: TGTGCCATCAGCCCCCTCCGCCAGGGGAGGGACACTGAAGCTTTCTTT. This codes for CAISPLRQGRDTEAFF.